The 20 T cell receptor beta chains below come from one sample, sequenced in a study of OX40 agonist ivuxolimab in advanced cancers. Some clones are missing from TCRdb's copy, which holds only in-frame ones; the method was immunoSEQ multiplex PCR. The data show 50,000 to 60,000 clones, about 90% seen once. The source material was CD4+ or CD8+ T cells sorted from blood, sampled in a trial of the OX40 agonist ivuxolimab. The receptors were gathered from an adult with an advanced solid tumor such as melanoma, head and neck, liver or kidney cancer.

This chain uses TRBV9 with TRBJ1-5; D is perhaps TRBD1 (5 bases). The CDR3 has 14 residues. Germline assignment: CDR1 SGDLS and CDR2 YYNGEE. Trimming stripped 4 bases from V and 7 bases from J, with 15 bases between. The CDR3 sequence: CASSPDAGDQPQHF. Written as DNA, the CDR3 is TGTGCCAGCAGCCCCGATGCGGGGGACCAGCCCCAGCATTTT. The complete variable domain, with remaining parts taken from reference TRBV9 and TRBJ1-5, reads DSGVTQTPKHLITATGQRVTLRCSPRSGDLSVYWYQQSLDQGLQFLIQYYNGEERAKGNILERFSAQQFPDLHSELNLSSLELGDSALYFCASSPDAGDQPQHFGDGTRLSIL.

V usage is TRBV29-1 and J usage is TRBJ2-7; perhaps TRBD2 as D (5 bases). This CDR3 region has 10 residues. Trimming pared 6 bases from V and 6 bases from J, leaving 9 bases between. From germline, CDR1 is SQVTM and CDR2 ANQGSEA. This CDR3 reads CSVRGTEQYF. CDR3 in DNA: TGCAGCGTCCGGGGAACCGAGCAGTACTTC.

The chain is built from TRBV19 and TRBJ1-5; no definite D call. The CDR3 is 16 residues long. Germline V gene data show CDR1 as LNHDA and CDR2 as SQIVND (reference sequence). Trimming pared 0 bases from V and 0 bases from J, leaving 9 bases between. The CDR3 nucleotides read TGTGCCAGTAGTATAGATCATCCGAATAGCAATCAGCCCCAGCATTTT. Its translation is CASSIDHPNSNQPQHF.

The chain's CDR3 is CASSIVFLNTEAFF. The CDR3 DNA sequence: TGTGCCAGTAGTATAGTTTTCTTGAACACTGAAGCTTTCTTT. The chain combines TRBV19 with TRBJ1-1; unclear D gene. The CDR3 extends over 14 amino acids. Germline V lookup: CDR1 LNHDA, CDR2 SQIVND (reference sequence). Trimming left V 1 base short and J 0 bases short, with 6 bases between.

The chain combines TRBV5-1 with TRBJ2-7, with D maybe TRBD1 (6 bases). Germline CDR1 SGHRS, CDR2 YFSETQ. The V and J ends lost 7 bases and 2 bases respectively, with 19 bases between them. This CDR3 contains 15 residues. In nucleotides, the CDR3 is TGCGCCAGCTCGGTGAACGGGGACACAGCCTACGAGCAGTACTTC. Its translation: CASSVNGDTAYEQYF.

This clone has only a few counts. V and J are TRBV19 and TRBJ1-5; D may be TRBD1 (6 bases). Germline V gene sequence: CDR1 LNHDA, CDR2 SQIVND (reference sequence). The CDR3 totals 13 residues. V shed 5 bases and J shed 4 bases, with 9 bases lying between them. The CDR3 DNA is TGTGCCAGTAGTGTCCAGGGGAATCAGCCCCAGCATTTT. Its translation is CASSVQGNQPQHF.

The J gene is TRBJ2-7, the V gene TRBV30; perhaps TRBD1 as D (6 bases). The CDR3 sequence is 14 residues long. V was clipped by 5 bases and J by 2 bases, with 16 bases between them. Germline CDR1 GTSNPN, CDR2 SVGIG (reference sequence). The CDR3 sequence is CAWGKGQITYEQYF. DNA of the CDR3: TGTGCCTGGGGAAAAGGACAGATAACCTACGAGCAGTACTTC.

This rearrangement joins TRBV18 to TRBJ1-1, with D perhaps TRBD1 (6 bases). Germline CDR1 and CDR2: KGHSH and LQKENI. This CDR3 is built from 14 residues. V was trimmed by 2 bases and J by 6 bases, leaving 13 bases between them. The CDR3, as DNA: TGTGCCAGCTCACCAACACAGGGATTCCCTGAAGCTTTCTTT. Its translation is CASSPTQGFPEAFF. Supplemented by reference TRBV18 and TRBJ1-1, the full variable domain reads NAGVMQNPRHLVRRRGQEARLRCSPMKGHSHVYWYRQLPEEGLKFMVYLQKENIIDESGMPKERFSAEFPKEGPSILRIQQVVRGDSAAYFCASSPTQGFPEAFFGQGTRLTVV.

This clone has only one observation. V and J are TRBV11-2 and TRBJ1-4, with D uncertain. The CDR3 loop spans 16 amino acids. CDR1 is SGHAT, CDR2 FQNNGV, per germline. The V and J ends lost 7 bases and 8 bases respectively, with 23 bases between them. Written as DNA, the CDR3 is TGTGCCAGCACCTCAACACAGCAAGGCGGATACGAAAAACTGTTTTTT. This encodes CASTSTQQGGYEKLFF.

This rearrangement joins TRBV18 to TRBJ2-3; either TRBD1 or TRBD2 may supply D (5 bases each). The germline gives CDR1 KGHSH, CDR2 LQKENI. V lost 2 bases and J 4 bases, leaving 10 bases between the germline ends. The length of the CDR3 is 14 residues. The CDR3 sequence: CASSPAGTADTQYF. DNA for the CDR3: TGTGCCAGCTCACCAGCCGGGACGGCAGATACGCAGTATTTT.

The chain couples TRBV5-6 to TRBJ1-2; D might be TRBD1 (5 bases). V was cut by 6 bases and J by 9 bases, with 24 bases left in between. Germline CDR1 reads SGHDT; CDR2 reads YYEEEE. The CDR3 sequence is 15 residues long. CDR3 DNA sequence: TGTGCCAGCACCAGGTGGCGATTTGGAGGACATCGCTACACCTTC. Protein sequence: CASTRWRFGGHRYTF.

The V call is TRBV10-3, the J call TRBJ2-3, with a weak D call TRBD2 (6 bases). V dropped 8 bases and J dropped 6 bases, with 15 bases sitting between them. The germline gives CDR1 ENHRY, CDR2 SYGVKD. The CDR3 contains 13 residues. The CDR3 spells CAIGGQGSDTQYF. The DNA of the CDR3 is TGTGCCATCGGAGGGCAGGGATCGGATACGCAGTATTTT.

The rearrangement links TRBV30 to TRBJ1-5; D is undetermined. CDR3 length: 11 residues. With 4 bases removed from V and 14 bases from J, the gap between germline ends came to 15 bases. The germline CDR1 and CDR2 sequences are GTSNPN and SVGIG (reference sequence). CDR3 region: CAWTLGGPKHF. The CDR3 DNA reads TGTGCCTGGACCCTGGGAGGCCCGAAGCATTTT.

The CDR3 DNA is TGTGCCAGCAGCTCCCGGACAGGAGGAATACGTTTCTATGGCTACACCTTC. This translates into CASSSRTGGIRFYGYTF. The rearrangement links TRBV7-9 to TRBJ1-2, with 7 bases that match TRBD1. The CDR3 loop spans 17 amino acids. With V trimmed by 4 bases and J by 4 bases, 15 bases remained unmatched. The germline CDR1 and CDR2 sequences are SEHNR and FQNEAQ (reference sequence).

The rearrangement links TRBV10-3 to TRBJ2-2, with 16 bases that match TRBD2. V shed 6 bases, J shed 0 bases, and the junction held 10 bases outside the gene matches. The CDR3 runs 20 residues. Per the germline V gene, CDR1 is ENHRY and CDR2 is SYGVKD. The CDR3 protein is CAIRPGLAGGRIANTGELFF. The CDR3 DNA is TGTGCCATCAGGCCGGGACTAGCGGGGGGGCGAATTGCGAACACCGGGGAGCTGTTTTTT.

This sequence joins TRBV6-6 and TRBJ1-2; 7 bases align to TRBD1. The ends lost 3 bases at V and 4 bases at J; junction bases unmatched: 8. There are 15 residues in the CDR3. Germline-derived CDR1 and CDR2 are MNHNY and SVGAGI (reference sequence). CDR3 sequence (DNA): TGTGCCAGCAGTTATAATGGCGCAGGGGGCTATGGCTACACCTTC. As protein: CASSYNGAGGYGYTF.

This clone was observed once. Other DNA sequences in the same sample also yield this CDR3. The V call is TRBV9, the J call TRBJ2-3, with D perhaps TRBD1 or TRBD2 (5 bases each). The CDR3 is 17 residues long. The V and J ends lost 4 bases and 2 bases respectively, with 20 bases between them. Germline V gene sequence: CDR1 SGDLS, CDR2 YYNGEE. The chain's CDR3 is CASSLKRGLLPTDTQYF. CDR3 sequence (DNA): TGTGCCAGCAGCCTAAAGAGGGGCCTCCTACCCACAGATACGCAGTATTTT. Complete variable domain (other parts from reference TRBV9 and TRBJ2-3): DSGVTQTPKHLITATGQRVTLRCSPRSGDLSVYWYQQSLDQGLQFLIQYYNGEERAKGNILERFSAQQFPDLHSELNLSSLELGDSALYFCASSLKRGLLPTDTQYFGPGTRLTVL.

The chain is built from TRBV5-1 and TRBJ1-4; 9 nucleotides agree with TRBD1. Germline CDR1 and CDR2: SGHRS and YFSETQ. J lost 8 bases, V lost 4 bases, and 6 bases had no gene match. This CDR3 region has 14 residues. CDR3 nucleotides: TGCGCCAGCAGCCGTATGACAGGGGGAGAAAAACTGTTTTTT. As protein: CASSRMTGGEKLFF.

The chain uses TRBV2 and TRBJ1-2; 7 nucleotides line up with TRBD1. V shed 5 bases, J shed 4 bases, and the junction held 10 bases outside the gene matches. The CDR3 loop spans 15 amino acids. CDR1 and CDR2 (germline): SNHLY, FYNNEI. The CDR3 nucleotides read TGTGCCAGCAGTCCCGGGACAGCGTACGGCTATGGCTACACCTTC. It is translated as CASSPGTAYGYGYTF.

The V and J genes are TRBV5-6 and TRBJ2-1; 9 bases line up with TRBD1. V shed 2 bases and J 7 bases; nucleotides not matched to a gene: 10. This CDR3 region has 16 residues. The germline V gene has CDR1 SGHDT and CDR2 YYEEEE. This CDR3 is CASSFKTGTGLNEQFF. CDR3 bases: TGTGCCAGCAGCTTTAAAACCGGGACAGGGCTTAATGAGCAGTTCTTC.